This TCR beta chain stems from a study of cytomegalovirus exposure and HLA in healthy donors. In the study overall: Early on, a data release was issued that held roughly 84 million unique TCRs from HLA-typed donors.

For this clone: Its matching antigen is unknown.

CDR1 SGDLS and CDR2 YYNGEE come from the germline V gene. This CDR3 region has 16 residues. Trimming cost V 7 bases and J 0 bases, with 17 bases left between them. Primers: 60 Vbeta forward and 13 Jbeta reverse. Profiling relied on immunoSEQ multiplex PCR, and the TCRdb table lists in-frame clones only, not all of them. The sample contains fewer than 250,000 clones, 70% to 85% of which appear only once. Overall study results and limits: Among TCR sequences, most were rare, though some public TCRs appeared in many donors.

Healthy individuals who donated bone marrow served as the donors. Sequenced sample: PBMCs. The rearrangement joins TRBV9 to TRBJ1-3, with D tentatively TRBD1 (5 bases). The sequence came from a girl aged 2 to 9 in good health and CMV-seronegative. CDR3 residues: CASGAGTGSSGNTIYF. The CDR3 coding sequence is TGTGCCAGCGGGGCGGGGACGGGAAGCTCTGGAAACACCATATATTTT.